This T cell receptor (beta chain) was captured in a study of human T cells and chemical hapten exposure. TCRdb re-analysed the RACE reads in MiXCR, keeping a single row per CDR3 protein. This repertoire shows 73,000 or so distinct CDR3 sequences, approximately 9% found once; its top ten account for approximately 3.5%. This CDR3 comprises 13 residues. J was trimmed by 4 bases and V by 4 bases; bases with no gene match: 3. Germline loops: CDR1 SQVTM, CDR2 ANQGSEA. In its sample, this clonotype was seen a few times. Time point: patch test 2, 6 weeks after DPC sensitization. Sample treatment: therapeutic diphenylcyclopropenone sensitization with weekly scalp DPC.

The material sequenced was whole blood, taken in connection with sensitization to the hapten diphenylcyclopropenone (DPC). The rearrangement joins TRBV29-1 to TRBJ2-1; the match to TRBD2 covers 8 bases. The sequence came from a woman aged 50 to 60 with alopecia areata. Some clones in this sample may be carry-over from other donors' samples. The CDR3 nucleotides are TGCAGCGTTGGGACTAGCTCGTACAATGAGCAGTTCTTC. Amino acid sequence: CSVGTSSYNEQFF.